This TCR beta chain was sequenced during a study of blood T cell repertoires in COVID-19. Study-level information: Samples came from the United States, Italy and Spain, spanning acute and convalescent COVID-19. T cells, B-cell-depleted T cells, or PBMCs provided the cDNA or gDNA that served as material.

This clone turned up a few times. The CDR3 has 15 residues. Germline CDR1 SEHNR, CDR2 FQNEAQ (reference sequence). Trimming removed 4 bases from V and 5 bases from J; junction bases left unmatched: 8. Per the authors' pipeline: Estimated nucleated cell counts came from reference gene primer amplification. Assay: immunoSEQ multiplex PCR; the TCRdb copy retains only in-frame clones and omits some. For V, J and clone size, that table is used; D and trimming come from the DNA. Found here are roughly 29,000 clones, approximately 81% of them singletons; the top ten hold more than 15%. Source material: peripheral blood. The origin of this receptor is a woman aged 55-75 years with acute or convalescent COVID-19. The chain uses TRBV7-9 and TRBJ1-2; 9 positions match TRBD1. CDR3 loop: CASSSGQGMSYGYTF. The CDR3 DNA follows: TGTGCCAGCAGCTCAGGACAGGGGATGAGTTATGGCTACACCTTC.